The 24 T cell receptor beta chains listed next were all sequenced from one sample in a study of a mutant IDH1 vaccine in newly diagnosed glioma. Time point defined: baseline, week 1 (first vaccination visit). The treatment here: pre-vaccination baseline after standard-of-care therapy. TCRdb's table, derived via immunoSEQ multiplex PCR, lists solely in-frame clones and lacks some. The sample contains about 69,000 clones, approximately 83% of which appear only once. Sequenced material: PBMCs, taken from a glioma patient treated with radiotherapy, temozolomide or both. The receptors derive from a man aged 30 to 45 with glioma.

The rearrangement links TRBV6-5 to TRBJ2-7, with TRBD2 matching over 8 bases. Per the germline V gene, CDR1 is MNHEY and CDR2 is SVGAGI. Trimming removed 7 bases from V and 3 bases from J; junction bases left unmatched: 11. There are 15 residues in the CDR3. CDR3 sequence (DNA): TGTGCCAGCACCTACTCGGGGAGCGGGAGCTACGAGCAGTACTTC. Its translation is CASTYSGSGSYEQYF.

The chain has TRBV18 and TRBJ1-1, with D possibly matching TRBD1 (6 bases). The V end was cut by 6 bases, the J end by 2 bases, with 10 bases between. The CDR3 spans 13 residues. Germline CDR1 reads KGHSH; CDR2 reads LQKENI. Here the CDR3 DNA reads TGTGCCAGCTCCCAAGGGACAAACACTGAAGCTTTCTTT. As protein: CASSQGTNTEAFF.

This rearrangement joins TRBV9 to TRBJ1-2; D uncertain. V was shortened by 4 bases and J by 6 bases, with 16 bases between the two germline ends. This CDR3 is built from 14 residues. From germline, CDR1 is SGDLS and CDR2 YYNGEE. The CDR3 loop reads CASSTDDGRDGYTF. CDR3 nucleotides: TGTGCCAGCAGCACCGACGACGGGAGAGATGGCTACACCTTC.

CDR3 sequence reads: CASSNLQGVIETQYF. The CDR3 DNA reads TGTGCCAGTAGTAACCTACAGGGGGTCATTGAGACCCAGTACTTC. The J gene is TRBJ2-5, the V gene TRBV19; 8 nucleotides agree with TRBD1. CDR1 is LNHDA, CDR2 SQIVND, per germline (reference sequence). With V trimmed by 4 bases and J by 5 bases, 9 bases remained unmatched. The CDR3 extends over 15 amino acids.

The count of this clone is one. CDR3 sequence: CASSHVGAQSGELFF. CDR3 DNA sequence: TGCGCCAGCAGCCACGTGGGGGCGCAATCCGGGGAGCTGTTTTTT. This chain links TRBV4-1 with TRBJ2-2; TRBD1 might be the D (6 bases). The CDR3 loop spans 15 amino acids. Germline V gene lookup returns CDR1 MGHRA and CDR2 YSYEKL. V gave up 3 bases and J gave up 6 bases, with 14 bases separating them.

This clone appeared once. The gene calls are TRBV27 and TRBJ1-3; D perhaps matches TRBD1 (6 bases). The CDR3 consists of 13 residues. Germline V gives CDR1 MNHEY, CDR2 SMNVEV (reference sequence). The V end was cut by 9 bases, the J end by 4 bases, with 13 bases between. The CDR3 reads CASYTGYGNTIYF. The CDR3 nucleotides read TGTGCCAGTTATACAGGGTACGGAAACACCATATATTTT.

The chain couples TRBV19 to TRBJ2-6, with D possibly TRBD2 on 6 matching bases. Germline-derived CDR1 and CDR2 are LNHDA and SQIVND (reference sequence). The ends were cut back, 5 bases at V and 0 bases at J, with 8 bases in the middle. This CDR3 spans 15 amino acids. The CDR3 sequence is CASSGGTSGANVLTF. CDR3 nucleotides: TGTGCCAGTAGTGGAGGGACCTCTGGGGCCAACGTCCTGACTTTC.

The chain recombines TRBV4-1 with TRBJ2-1, with D possibly being TRBD2 (6 bases). Germline CDR1 is MGHRA and CDR2 is YSYEKL. CDR3 length: 17 residues. The V end lost 0 bases, the J end lost 6 bases, and 18 bases lay between the germline ends. This chain's CDR3 is CASSQDPPGEPFNEQFF. CDR3 DNA sequence: TGCGCCAGCAGCCAAGATCCACCGGGGGAGCCCTTCAATGAGCAGTTCTTC.

The CDR3 coding sequence is TGTGCCAGCAGTGATGGGGCCCGCATGAGCACAGATACGCAGTATTTT. Translation: CASSDGARMSTDTQYF. The genes are TRBV2 and TRBJ2-3; possible D gene TRBD1, 5 bases. The germline V gene encodes CDR1 SNHLY and CDR2 FYNNEI. CDR3 length: 16 residues. Trimming removed 3 bases from V and 0 bases from J, with 13 bases in between.

The rearrangement uses TRBV5-6 and TRBJ2-7; 11 bases fit TRBD2. Per germline, CDR1 SGHDT and CDR2 YYEEEE. V lost 4 bases to trimming and J lost 2 bases; unmatched junction nucleotides: 5. The CDR3 has 15 amino acids. The chain's CDR3 is CASSLRLAGPYEQYF. In nucleotides, the CDR3 is TGTGCCAGCAGCCTCAGACTAGCGGGACCCTACGAGCAGTACTTC.

The chain employs TRBV28 and TRBJ1-5; the D gene is possibly TRBD1 (5 bases). With 3 bases removed from V and 2 bases from J, the gap between germline ends came to 11 bases. The germline V gene has CDR1 MDHEN and CDR2 SYDVKM. This CDR3 has 15 residues. As DNA, the CDR3 is TGTGCCAGCAGTTTCCTAGGGGTCGGCAATCAGCCCCAGCATTTT. This encodes CASSFLGVGNQPQHF.

The rearrangement uses TRBV2 and TRBJ2-7; 9 bases agree with TRBD1. Germline values: CDR1 SNHLY, CDR2 FYNNEI. J was trimmed by 6 bases and V by 5 bases; bases with no gene match: 8. The CDR3 loop spans 14 amino acids. CDR3 coding DNA: TGTGCCAGCAGTCTAAGTACAGGGGGCCTCGAGCAGTACTTC. Its protein product is CASSLSTGGLEQYF.

This chain links TRBV7-9 with TRBJ1-4; no firm D call. The CDR3 runs to 15 residues. V was clipped by 1 base and J by 3 bases, with 9 bases between them. The germline CDR1 and CDR2 sequences are SEHNR and FQNEAQ (reference sequence). DNA of the CDR3: TGTGCCAGCAGCTTAGTGCCCCCCTCTAATGAAAAACTGTTTTTT. Protein sequence: CASSLVPPSNEKLFF.

About this clone itself: Other DNA sequences in this specimen translate into the identical CDR3. The chain is built from TRBV18 and TRBJ2-7; D possibly matches TRBD1 or TRBD2 (6 bases each). The CDR3 has 15 residues. Deletions cut 0 bases from V and 7 bases from J, with 16 bases between. Germline CDR1 reads KGHSH; CDR2 reads LQKENI. The CDR3 protein is CASSPPGGKSGEQYF. DNA for the CDR3: TGTGCCAGCTCACCACCGGGGGGCAAATCGGGGGAGCAGTACTTC.

The chain is built from TRBV19 and TRBJ1-5; unclear D gene. V lost 3 bases and J 4 bases, leaving 7 bases between the germline ends. The length of the CDR3 is 13 residues. The V gene's germline CDR1 is LNHDA and CDR2 SQIVND (reference sequence). CDR3 in DNA: TGTGCCAGTAGTATCGAAGGGAATCAGCCCCAGCATTTT. This translates into CASSIEGNQPQHF. Full variable domain (remainder filled in from reference TRBV19 and TRBJ1-5): DGGITQSPKYLFRKEGQNVTLSCEQNLNHDAMYWYRQDPGQGLRLIYYSQIVNDFQKGDIAEGYSVSREKKESFPLTVTSAQKNPTAFYLCASSIEGNQPQHFGDGTRLSIL.

This clone was picked up one time. V usage is TRBV19 and J usage is TRBJ1-2, with no clear D. The V and J ends lost 5 bases and 7 bases respectively, with 14 bases between them. The CDR3 has 13 residues. Germline V CDR1 and CDR2: LNHDA, SQIVND (reference sequence). The CDR3 reads CASSPMPGSGYTF. The CDR3 DNA is TGTGCCAGTAGTCCGATGCCCGGCTCTGGCTACACCTTC.

The V and J genes are TRBV5-6 and TRBJ1-1, with TRBD1 matching 7 bases. The CDR3 covers 15 residues. Losses at the gene ends were 6 bases for V and 5 bases for J; bases not matched to a gene: 13. Germline loops: CDR1 SGHDT, CDR2 YYEEEE. In DNA, the CDR3 is TGTGCCAGCAACTCTGTGGACAGGCCTAATACTGAAGCTTTCTTT. Its translation is CASNSVDRPNTEAFF.

This rearrangement joins TRBV5-1 to TRBJ2-1; D unclear. The V and J ends lost 0 bases and 1 base respectively, with 8 bases between them. CDR1 is SGHRS, CDR2 YFSETQ, per germline. The CDR3 runs 15 residues. Here the CDR3 reads CASSLDQPSYNEQFF. CDR3 DNA: TGCGCCAGCAGCTTGGATCAGCCATCCTACAATGAGCAGTTCTTC.

This clone appeared a single time. V usage is TRBV4-2 and J usage is TRBJ1-4, with 8 nucleotides matching TRBD1. Losses at the gene ends were 1 base for V and 0 bases for J; bases not matched to a gene: 4. This CDR3 is built from 17 residues. CDR1 LGHNA and CDR2 YNFKEQ come from the germline V gene. In DNA, the CDR3 is TGTGCCAGCAGCCAAGCAGGGGGCGTTGCAACTAATGAAAAACTGTTTTTT. It encodes CASSQAGGVATNEKLFF.

This chain uses TRBV27 with TRBJ2-3; D ambiguous. Per germline, CDR1 MNHEY and CDR2 SMNVEV (reference sequence). Trimming took off 6 bases at V and 2 bases at J, with 9 bases between the two ends. There are 13 residues in the CDR3. CDR3 residues: CASRLPFTDTQYF. CDR3 nucleotide sequence: TGTGCCAGCAGGCTACCCTTCACAGATACGCAGTATTTT.

The chain combines TRBV7-9 with TRBJ1-3; D is undetermined. There are 12 residues in the CDR3. Trimming removed 1 base at V and 4 bases at J, with 2 bases between. Germline assignment: CDR1 SEHNR and CDR2 FQNEAQ (reference sequence). The CDR3 spells CASSLEGNTIYF. In nucleotides, the CDR3 is TGTGCCAGCAGCTTAGAGGGAAACACCATATATTTT. Full variable domain (outside the CDR3, taken from reference TRBV7-9 and TRBJ1-3): DTGVSQNPRHKITKRGQNVTFRCDPISEHNRLYWYRQTLGQGPEFLTYFQNEAQLEKSRLLSDRFSAERPKGSFSTLEIQRTEQGDSAMYLCASSLEGNTIYFGEGSWLTVV.

V is TRBV5-5 and J is TRBJ2-7; 7 positions agree with TRBD1. This CDR3 comprises 17 residues. V trimming: 3 bases; J trimming: 1 base; junction bases outside the gene matches: 13. CDR1 and CDR2 (germline): SGHKS, YYEKEE (reference sequence). The CDR3 bases are TGTGCCAGCAGCTCCGACACCGGGACAGTTTTTTCCTACGAGCAGTACTTC. This encodes CASSSDTGTVFSYEQYF.

This chain uses TRBV18 with TRBJ2-5, with D possibly TRBD2 on 6 matching bases. Germline CDR1 is KGHSH and CDR2 is LQKENI. CDR3 length: 16 residues. Trimming took off 6 bases at V and 2 bases at J, with 19 bases between the two ends. CDR3 sequence: CASSHQSGGGQETQYF. The CDR3 DNA reads as TGTGCCAGCTCTCACCAAAGCGGCGGAGGGCAAGAGACCCAGTACTTC.

V gene TRBV5-6 combines with J gene TRBJ2-7; maybe TRBD1 (5 bases). This CDR3 has 13 residues. The germline V and J ends were trimmed by 3 bases and 9 bases, with 16 bases remaining between them. Germline CDR1 is SGHDT and CDR2 is YYEEEE. The CDR3 protein is CASSSDKFTTQYF. The CDR3 DNA is TGTGCCAGCAGCTCGGACAAATTTACGACGCAGTACTTC.